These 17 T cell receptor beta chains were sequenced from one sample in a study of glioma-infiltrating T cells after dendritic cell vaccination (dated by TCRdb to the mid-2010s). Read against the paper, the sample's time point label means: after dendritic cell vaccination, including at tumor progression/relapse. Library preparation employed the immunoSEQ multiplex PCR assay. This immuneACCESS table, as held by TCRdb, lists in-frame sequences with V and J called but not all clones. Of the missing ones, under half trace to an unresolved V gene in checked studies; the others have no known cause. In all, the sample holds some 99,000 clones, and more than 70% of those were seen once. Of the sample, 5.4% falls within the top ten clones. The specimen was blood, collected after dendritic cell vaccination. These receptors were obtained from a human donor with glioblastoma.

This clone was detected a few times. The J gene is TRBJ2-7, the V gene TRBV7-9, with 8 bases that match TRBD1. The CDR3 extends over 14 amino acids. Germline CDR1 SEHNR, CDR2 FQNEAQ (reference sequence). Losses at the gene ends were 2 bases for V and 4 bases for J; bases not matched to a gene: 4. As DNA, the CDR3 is TGTGCCAGCAGCTTATCAGGGGGCGAGTACGAGCAGTACTTC. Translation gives CASSLSGGEYEQYF.

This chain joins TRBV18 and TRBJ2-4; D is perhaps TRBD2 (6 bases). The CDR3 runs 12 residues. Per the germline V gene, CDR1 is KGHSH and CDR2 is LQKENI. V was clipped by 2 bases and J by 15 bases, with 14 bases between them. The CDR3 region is CASSPGGQRRYF. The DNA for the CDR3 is TGTGCCAGCTCACCAGGAGGGCAGCGTCGGTACTTC.

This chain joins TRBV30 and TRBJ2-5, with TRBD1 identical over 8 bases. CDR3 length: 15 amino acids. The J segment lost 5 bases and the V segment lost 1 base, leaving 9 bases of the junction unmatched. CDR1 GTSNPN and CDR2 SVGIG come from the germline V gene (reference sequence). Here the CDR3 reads CAWSDAQGAWETQYF. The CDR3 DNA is TGTGCCTGGAGTGACGCTCAGGGGGCTTGGGAGACCCAGTACTTC. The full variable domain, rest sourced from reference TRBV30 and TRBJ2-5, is SQTIHQWPATLVQPVGSPLSLECTVEGTSNPNLYWYRQAAGRGLQLLFYSVGIGQISSEVPQNLSASRPQDRQFILSSKKLLLSDSGFYLCAWSDAQGAWETQYFGPGTRLLVL.

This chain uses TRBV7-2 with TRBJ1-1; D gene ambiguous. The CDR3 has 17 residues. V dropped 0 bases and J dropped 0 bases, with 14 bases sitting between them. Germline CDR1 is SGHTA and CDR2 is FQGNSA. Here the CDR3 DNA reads TGTGCCAGCAGCTTAGCCGGCTTCGGGGTAATGAACACTGAAGCTTTCTTT. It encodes CASSLAGFGVMNTEAFF. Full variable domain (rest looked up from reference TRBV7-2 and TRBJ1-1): GAGVSQSPSNKVTEKGKDVELRCDPISGHTALYWYRQSLGQGLEFLIYFQGNSAPDKSGLPSDRFSAERTGGSVSTLTIQRTQQEDSAVYLCASSLAGFGVMNTEAFFGQGTRLTVV.

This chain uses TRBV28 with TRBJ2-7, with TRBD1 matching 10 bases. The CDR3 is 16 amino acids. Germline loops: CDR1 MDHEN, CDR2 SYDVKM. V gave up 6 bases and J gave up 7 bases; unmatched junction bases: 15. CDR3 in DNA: TGTGCCAGCAGCCAGGGGGGACAGGGGTCCGGAGGGGAGCAGTACTTC. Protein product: CASSQGGQGSGGEQYF.

The DNA for the CDR3 is TGTGCCAGCAGCGAGAGACAGGGTGTTAGGGAAAAACTGTTTTTT. This sequence encodes CASSERQGVREKLFF. This chain joins TRBV9 and TRBJ1-4; 7 positions match TRBD1. The trim removed 3 bases at V and 8 bases at J, leaving 10 bases unmatched. The CDR3 sequence is 15 residues long. The germline V gene has CDR1 SGDLS and CDR2 YYNGEE.

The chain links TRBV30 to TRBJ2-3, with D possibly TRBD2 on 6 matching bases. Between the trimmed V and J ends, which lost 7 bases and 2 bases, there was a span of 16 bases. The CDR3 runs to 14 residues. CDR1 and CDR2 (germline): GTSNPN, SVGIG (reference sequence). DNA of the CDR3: TGTGCCTTACGCGCGGGAATTCTCACAGATACGCAGTATTTT. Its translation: CALRAGILTDTQYF.

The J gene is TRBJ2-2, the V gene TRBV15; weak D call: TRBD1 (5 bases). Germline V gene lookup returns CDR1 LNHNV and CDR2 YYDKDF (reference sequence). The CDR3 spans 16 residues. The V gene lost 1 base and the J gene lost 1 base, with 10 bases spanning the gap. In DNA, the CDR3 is TGTGCCACCAGCAGAGGAGGACAAGGGAACACCGGGGAGCTGTTTTTT. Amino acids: CATSRGGQGNTGELFF.

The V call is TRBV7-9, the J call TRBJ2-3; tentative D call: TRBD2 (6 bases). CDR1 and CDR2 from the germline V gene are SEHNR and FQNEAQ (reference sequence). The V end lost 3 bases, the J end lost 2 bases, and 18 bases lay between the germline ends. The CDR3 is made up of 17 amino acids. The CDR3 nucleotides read TGTGCCAGCAGCTTGGGGGGACTGGCGGGGATCACAGATACGCAGTATTTT. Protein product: CASSLGGLAGITDTQYF.

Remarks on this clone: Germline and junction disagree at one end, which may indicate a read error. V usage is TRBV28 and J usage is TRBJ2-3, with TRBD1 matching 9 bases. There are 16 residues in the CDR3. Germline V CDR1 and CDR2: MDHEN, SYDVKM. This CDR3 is CASSPPGQGGTNTQYF. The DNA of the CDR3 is TGTGCCAGCAGTCCGCCGGGACAGGGAGGCACAAATACGCAGTATTTT.

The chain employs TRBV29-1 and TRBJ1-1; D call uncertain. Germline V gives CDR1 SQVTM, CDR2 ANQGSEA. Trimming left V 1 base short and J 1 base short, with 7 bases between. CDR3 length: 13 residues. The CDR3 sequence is CSVEALPNTEAFF. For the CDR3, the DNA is TGCAGCGTTGAAGCACTACCGAACACTGAAGCTTTCTTT.

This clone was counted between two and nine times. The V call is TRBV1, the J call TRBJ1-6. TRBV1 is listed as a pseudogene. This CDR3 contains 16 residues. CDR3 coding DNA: TGCACCAGCAGCCAAGAGGGGGGGACAACTCTCCCAGCCCTCCACTTT. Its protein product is CTSSQEGGTTLPALHF.

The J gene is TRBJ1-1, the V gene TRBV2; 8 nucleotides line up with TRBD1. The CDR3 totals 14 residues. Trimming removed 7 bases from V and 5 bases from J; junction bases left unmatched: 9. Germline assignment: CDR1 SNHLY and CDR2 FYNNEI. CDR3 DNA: TGTGCCAGCATTAACGACAGGGGAGGGACTGAAGCTTTCTTT. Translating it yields CASINDRGGTEAFF.

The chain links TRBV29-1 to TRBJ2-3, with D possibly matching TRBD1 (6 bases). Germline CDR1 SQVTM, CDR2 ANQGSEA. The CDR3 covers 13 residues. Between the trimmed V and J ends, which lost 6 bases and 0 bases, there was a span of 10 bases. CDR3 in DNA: TGCAGCGTGGACAGAGATAGCACAGATACGCAGTATTTT. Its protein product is CSVDRDSTDTQYF.

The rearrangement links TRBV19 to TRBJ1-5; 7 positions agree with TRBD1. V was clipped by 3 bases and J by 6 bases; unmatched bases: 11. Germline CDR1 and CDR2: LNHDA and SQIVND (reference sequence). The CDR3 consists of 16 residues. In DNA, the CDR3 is TGTGCCAGTAGTATCTCTCCAGGGACAGATAGTCAGCCCCAGCATTTT. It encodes CASSISPGTDSQPQHF.

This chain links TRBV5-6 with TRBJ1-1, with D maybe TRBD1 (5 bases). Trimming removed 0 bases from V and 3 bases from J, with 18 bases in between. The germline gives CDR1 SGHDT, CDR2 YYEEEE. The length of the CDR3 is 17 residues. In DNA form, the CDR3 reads TGTGCCAGCAGCTTGGCCGGGGGTTTGTCAGATTACACTGAAGCTTTCTTT. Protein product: CASSLAGGLSDYTEAFF.

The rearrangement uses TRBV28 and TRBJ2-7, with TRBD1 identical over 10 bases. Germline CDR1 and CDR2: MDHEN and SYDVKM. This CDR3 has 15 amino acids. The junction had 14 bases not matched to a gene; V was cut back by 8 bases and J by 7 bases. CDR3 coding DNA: TGTGCCAGCCAAACGACGGGACAGGGGTATAGGGAGCAGTACTTC. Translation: CASQTTGQGYREQYF.